The present T cell receptor (beta chain) was sequenced within a study of patients and donors after allogeneic stem cell transplantation. CDR1 is MDHEN, CDR2 SYDVKM, per germline. Trimming removed 6 bases at V and 2 bases at J, with 16 bases between. The CDR3 runs to 15 residues. TCRdb reanalysed the RT-PCR reads using MiXCR and keeps one entry per CDR3 protein. Here the sample spans 900,000 to 1,000,000 distinct CDR3 sequences, more than 15% being singletons. The J gene is TRBJ1-1, the V gene TRBV28; D is ambiguous. The material sequenced was blood, either unsorted or a sorted T cell fraction (not recorded which). The sequence was collected from a human donor who was either an allogeneic HSCT recipient or a stem cell or donor lymphocyte infusion donor (not recorded which). It is not recorded whose cells these are; they may come from a transplant donor. CDR3 in DNA: TGTGCCAGCAGCCTCCCCAAAGATGTAAACACTGAAGCTTTCTTT. This translates into CASSLPKDVNTEAFF.